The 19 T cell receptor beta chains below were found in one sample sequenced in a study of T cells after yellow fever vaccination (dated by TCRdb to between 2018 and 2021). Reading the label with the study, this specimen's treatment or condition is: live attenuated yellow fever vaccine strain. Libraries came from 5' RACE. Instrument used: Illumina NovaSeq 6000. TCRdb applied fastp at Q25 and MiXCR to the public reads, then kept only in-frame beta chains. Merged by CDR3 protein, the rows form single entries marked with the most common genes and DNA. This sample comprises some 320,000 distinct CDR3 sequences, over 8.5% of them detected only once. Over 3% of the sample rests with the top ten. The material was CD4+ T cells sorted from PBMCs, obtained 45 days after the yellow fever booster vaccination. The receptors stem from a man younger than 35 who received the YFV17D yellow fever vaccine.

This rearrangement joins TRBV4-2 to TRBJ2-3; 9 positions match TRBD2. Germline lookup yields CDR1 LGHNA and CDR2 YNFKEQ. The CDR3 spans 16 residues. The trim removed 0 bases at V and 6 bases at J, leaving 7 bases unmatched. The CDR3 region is CASSQDLAGLGDTQYF. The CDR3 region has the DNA TGTGCCAGCAGCCAAGATCTAGCGGGGCTGGGGGATACGCAGTATTTT.

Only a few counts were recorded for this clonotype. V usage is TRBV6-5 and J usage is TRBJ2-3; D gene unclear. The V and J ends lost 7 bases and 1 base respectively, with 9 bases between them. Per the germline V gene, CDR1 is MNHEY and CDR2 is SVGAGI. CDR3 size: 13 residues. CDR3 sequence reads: CASIATGTDTQYF. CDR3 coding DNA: TGTGCCAGCATTGCTACAGGCACAGATACGCAGTATTTT.

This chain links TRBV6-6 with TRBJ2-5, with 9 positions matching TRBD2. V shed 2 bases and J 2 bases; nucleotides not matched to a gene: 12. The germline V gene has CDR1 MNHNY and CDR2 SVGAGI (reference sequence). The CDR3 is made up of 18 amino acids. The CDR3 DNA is TGTGCCAGCAGTTACGGTTTGGCTAGCGGGGCCACTCAAGAGACCCAGTACTTC. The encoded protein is CASSYGLASGATQETQYF.

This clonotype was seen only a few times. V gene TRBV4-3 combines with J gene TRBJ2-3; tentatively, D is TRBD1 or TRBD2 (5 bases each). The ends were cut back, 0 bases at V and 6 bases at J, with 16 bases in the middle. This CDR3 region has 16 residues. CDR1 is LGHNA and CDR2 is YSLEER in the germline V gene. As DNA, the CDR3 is TGCGCCAGCAGCCAAGAAGGTCGGGACCGAGGCGATACGCAGTATTTT. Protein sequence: CASSQEGRDRGDTQYF.

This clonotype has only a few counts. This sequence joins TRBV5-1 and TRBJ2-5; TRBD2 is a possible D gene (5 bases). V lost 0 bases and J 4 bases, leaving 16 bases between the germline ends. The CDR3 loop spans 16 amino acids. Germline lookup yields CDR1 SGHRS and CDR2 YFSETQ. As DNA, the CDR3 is TGCGCCAGCAGCTTGGGTGCCGGGGTTGTCGGAGAGACCCAGTACTTC. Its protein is CASSLGAGVVGETQYF. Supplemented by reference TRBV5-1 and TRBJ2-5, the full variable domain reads KAGVTQTPRYLIKTRGQQVTLSCSPISGHRSVSWYQQTPGQGLQFLFEYFSETQRNKGNFPGRFSGRQFSNSRSEMNVSTLELGDSALYLCASSLGAGVVGETQYFGPGTRLLVL.

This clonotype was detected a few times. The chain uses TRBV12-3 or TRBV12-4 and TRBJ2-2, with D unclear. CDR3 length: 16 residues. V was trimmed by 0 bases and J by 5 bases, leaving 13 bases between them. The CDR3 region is CASSLARRHPTGELFF. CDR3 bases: TGTGCCAGCAGTTTAGCGCGCAGACACCCAACCGGGGAGCTGTTTTTT.

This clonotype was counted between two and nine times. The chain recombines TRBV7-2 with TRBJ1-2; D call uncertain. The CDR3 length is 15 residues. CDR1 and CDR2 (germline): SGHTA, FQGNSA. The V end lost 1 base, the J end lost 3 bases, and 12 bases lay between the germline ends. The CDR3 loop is CASSLVHLGDYGYTF. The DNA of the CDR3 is TGTGCCAGCAGCTTAGTTCACTTAGGAGACTATGGCTACACCTTC.

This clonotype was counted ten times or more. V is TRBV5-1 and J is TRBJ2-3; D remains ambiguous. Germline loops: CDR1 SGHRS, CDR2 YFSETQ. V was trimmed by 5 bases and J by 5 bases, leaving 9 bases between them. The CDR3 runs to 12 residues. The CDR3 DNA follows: TGCGCCAGCAGTAGGGAAGGAGATACGCAGTATTTT. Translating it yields CASSREGDTQYF.

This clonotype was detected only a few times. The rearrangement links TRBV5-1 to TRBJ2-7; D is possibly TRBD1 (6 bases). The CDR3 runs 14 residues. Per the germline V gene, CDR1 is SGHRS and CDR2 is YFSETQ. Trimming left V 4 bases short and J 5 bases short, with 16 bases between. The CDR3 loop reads CASSQQGWKNEQYF. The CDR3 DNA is TGCGCCAGCAGCCAACAGGGCTGGAAAAACGAGCAGTACTTC.

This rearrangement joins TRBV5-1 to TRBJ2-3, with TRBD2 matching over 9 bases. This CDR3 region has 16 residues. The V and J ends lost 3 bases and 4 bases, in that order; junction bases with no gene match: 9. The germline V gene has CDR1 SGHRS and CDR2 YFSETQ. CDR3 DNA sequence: TGCGCCAGCAGCTCACAACGGGCGGGGGGGGCAGATACGCAGTATTTT. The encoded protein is CASSSQRAGGADTQYF.

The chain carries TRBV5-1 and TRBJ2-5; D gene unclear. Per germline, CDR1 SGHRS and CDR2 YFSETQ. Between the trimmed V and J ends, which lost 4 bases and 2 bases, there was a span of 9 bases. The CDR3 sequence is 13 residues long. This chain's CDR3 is CASSLQTQETQYF. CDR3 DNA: TGCGCCAGCAGCCTGCAGACGCAAGAGACCCAGTACTTC.

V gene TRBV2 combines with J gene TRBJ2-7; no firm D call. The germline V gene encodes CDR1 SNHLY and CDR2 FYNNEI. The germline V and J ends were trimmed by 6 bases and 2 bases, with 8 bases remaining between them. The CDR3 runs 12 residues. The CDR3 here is CASSLNTYEQYV. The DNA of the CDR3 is TGTGCCAGCAGCCTCAACACCTACGAGCAGTACGTC.

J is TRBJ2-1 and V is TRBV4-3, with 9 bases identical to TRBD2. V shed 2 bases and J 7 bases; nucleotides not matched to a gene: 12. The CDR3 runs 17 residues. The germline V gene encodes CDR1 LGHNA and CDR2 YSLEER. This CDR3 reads CASSQSGRGGRFNEQFF. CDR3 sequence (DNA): TGCGCCAGCAGCCAATCGGGGCGGGGGGGCCGGTTTAATGAGCAGTTCTTC.

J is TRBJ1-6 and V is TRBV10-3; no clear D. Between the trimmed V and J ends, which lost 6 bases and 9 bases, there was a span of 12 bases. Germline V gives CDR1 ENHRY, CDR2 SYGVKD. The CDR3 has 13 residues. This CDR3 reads CAIRGRGSSPLHF. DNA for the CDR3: TGTGCCATCAGGGGTAGAGGGAGTTCACCCCTCCACTTT.

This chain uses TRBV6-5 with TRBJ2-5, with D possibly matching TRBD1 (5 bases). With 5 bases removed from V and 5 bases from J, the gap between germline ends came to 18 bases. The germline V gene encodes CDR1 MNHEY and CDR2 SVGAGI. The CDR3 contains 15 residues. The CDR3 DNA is TGTGCCAGCAGTAAACAGGTTCTCAAGGGGGAGACCCAGTACTTC. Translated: CASSKQVLKGETQYF.

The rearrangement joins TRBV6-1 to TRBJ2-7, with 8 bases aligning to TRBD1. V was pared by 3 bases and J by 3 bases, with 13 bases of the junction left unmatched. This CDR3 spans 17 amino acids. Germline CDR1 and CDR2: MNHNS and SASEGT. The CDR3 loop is CASSESRLTGELYEQYV. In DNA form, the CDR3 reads TGTGCCAGCAGTGAGTCCCGTTTGACAGGGGAGCTCTACGAGCAGTACGTC.

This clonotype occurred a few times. CDR3 region: CASSFPGQGASSPLHF. CDR3 DNA: TGTGCCAGCAGTTTCCCGGGACAGGGGGCTAGTTCACCCCTCCACTTT. The chain combines TRBV12-3 or TRBV12-4 with TRBJ1-6, with 12 nucleotides matching TRBD1. CDR3 size: 16 residues. Trimming at V came to 3 bases and at J to 9 bases, leaving 6 bases not matched to a gene.

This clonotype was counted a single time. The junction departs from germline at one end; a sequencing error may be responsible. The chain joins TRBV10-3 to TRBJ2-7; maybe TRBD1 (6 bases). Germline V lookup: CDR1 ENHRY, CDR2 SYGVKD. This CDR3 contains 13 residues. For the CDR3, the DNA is TGTGCCCTCAGTGAGGGGGTCTCCTACGAGCAGTACTTC. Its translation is CALSEGVSYEQYF.

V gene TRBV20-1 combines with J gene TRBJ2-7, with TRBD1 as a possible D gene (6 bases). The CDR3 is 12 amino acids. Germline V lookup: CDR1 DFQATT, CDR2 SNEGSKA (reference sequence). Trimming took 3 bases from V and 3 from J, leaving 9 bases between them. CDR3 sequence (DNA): TGCAGTGCTAGCTTCAGGGGCTACGAGCAGTACTTC. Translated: CSASFRGYEQYF.